This TCR beta chain was captured in a study of T cell responses to AZD1222 COVID-19 vaccine. The CDR3 is 16 amino acids. Assay used: immunoSEQ multiplex PCR; TCRdb lists only in-frame clones, some missing. The sample yields 84,000 or so clones, about 93% seen once. Sequences were derived from peripheral blood, sampled on day 0 of MenACWY control vaccination. This rearrangement joins TRBV21-1 to TRBJ2-1; the DNA was not compared with TRBD1, the D call given in the table. TRBV21-1 is flagged as a pseudogene. The sequence was collected from an adult in good health. CDR3 residues: CASSKGASFSYNEQFF. The CDR3 nucleotides read TGTGCCAGCAGCAAAGGGGCCTCCTTCTCCTACAATGAGCAGTTCTTC.